A selection of T cell receptor beta chains follows, all from one sample in a study of T cell changes during pregnancy in multiple sclerosis. Using immunoSEQ multiplex PCR, the repertoire was profiled, and TCRdb retains in-frame clones only, with some absent. The sample has about 120,000 clones; approximately 93% are singletons. Sequenced material: peripheral blood, taken before pregnancy. Every receptor here comes from a female donor with multiple sclerosis, enrolled in a pregnancy study. Both conserved end residues are part of each CDR3. Each record gives: D gene, V gene, J gene, clone size, CDR3 DNA, CDR3 protein. D genes are given only for firm matches. Only part of the rows carry a size: once, few, many, or a class if the clone is expanded.

D: .; V: TRBV11-1; J: TRBJ2-3; size: .; DNA: TGTGCCAGCAGCGACCCGACTGAGCCCGGGACAGATACGCAGTATTTT; CDR3: CASSDPTEPGTDTQYF
D: TRBD2; V: TRBV11-2; J: TRBJ2-5; size: .; DNA: TGTGCCAGCAGCTCTCGGGGGGGCGGGCAAGAGACCCAGTACTTC; CDR3: CASSSRGGGQETQYF
D: .; V: TRBV7-8; J: TRBJ2-1; size: once; DNA: TGTGCCAGCAGCTTTCGGGTCTACTACAATGAGCAGTTCTTC; CDR3: CASSFRVYYNEQFF
D: .; V: TRBV29-1; J: TRBJ1-5; size: .; DNA: TGCAGCGTTGTTCCGGATGGGGGCGATCAGCCCCAGCATTTT; CDR3: CSVVPDGGDQPQHF
D: .; V: TRBV10-1; J: TRBJ2-7; size: .; DNA: TGCGCCAGCAGTGAAGGGGTTTCGGTTGGCTACGAGCAGTACTTC; CDR3: CASSEGVSVGYEQYF
D: .; V: TRBV5-1; J: TRBJ1-4; size: once; DNA: TGCGCCAGCAGCTTGCAGGACACCGGTTCGGAACTGTTTTTT; CDR3: CASSLQDTGSELFF
D: TRBD2; V: TRBV27; J: TRBJ2-7; size: .; DNA: TGTGCCAGCAGTCCTAGAATAGCGGGAGGTTTGCGCGAGCAGTACTTC; CDR3: CASSPRIAGGLREQYF
D: .; V: TRBV6-5; J: TRBJ1-6; size: .; DNA: TGTGCCAGCAGAAACAGGGAGTCCGGATCACCCCTCCACTTT; CDR3: CASRNRESGSPLHF
D: TRBD1; V: TRBV5-4; J: TRBJ1-1; size: .; DNA: TGTGCCAGCAGCAGGACAGGGGAGAACACTGAAGCTTTCTTT; CDR3: CASSRTGENTEAFF
D: .; V: TRBV25-1; J: TRBJ1-2; size: .; DNA: TGTGCCAGCAGTGAGGCAGGGTTGGCTGGCTACACCTTC; CDR3: CASSEAGLAGYTF
D: TRBD1; V: TRBV30; J: TRBJ1-6; size: .; DNA: TGTGCCTGGAGTCCGGGACAGTGGGACCTTTCACCCCTCCACTTT; CDR3: CAWSPGQWDLSPLHF
D: .; V: TRBV27; J: TRBJ2-1; size: once; DNA: TGTGCCAGCAGTTCGTACTACTACAATGAGCAGTTCTTC; CDR3: CASSSYYYNEQFF
D: TRBD1; V: TRBV7-7; J: TRBJ2-7; size: .; DNA: TGTGCCAGCAGCCGGGGACAGGGTCTGTACGAGCAGTACTTC; CDR3: CASSRGQGLYEQYF
D: .; V: TRBV9; J: TRBJ2-5; size: .; DNA: TGTGCCAGCAGCGTCTCGGGTTGGGAGACCCAGTACTTC; CDR3: CASSVSGWETQYF
D: .; V: TRBV28; J: TRBJ1-5; size: .; DNA: TGTGCCAGCAGTTTCTCCAGATATCAGCCCCAGCATTTT; CDR3: CASSFSRYQPQHF
D: .; V: TRBV10-3; J: TRBJ2-3; size: .; DNA: TGTGCCATCAGTCGAGGTCTCAGAGATACGCAGTATTTT; CDR3: CAISRGLRDTQYF
D: TRBD2; V: TRBV7-3; J: TRBJ2-3; size: once; DNA: TGTGCCAGCAGCCCGCTAGCGGGAGGTTTCACAGATACGCAGTATTTT; CDR3: CASSPLAGGFTDTQYF
D: .; V: TRBV7-9; J: TRBJ2-1; size: .; DNA: TGTGCCAGCAGCTCTCCGACACCTTCCTACAATGAGCAGTTCTTC; CDR3: CASSSPTPSYNEQFF
D: TRBD2; V: TRBV7-3; J: TRBJ2-1; size: .; DNA: TGTGCCAGCAGCCCGCCAGGGACTAGTTTGGGCGAGCAGTTCTTC; CDR3: CASSPPGTSLGEQFF
D: TRBD2; V: TRBV7-2; J: TRBJ2-7; size: .; DNA: TGTGCCAGCAGCCCTCTAGCGGGAGAAGCCTACGAGCAGTACTTC; CDR3: CASSPLAGEAYEQYF
D: .; V: TRBV5-1; J: TRBJ2-3; size: .; DNA: TGCGCCAGCAGGCAAGGGACACTACAAAACACAGATACGCAGTATTTT; CDR3: CASRQGTLQNTDTQYF
D: TRBD1; V: TRBV29-1; J: TRBJ2-5; size: once; DNA: TGCAGCGTGGGAGAGAGTGACAGGGGAGTTTGGCAAGAGACCCAGTACTTC; CDR3: CSVGESDRGVWQETQYF
D: .; V: TRBV5-1; J: TRBJ2-7; size: .; DNA: TGCGCCAGCAGCCCACCCTCCGGGACCTACGAGCAGTACTTC; CDR3: CASSPPSGTYEQYF
D: .; V: TRBV30; J: TRBJ1-4; size: .; DNA: TGTGCCTGGAGTCCCCTGCAGACTGGTAATGAAAAACTGTTTTTT; CDR3: CAWSPLQTGNEKLFF
D: .; V: TRBV9; J: TRBJ2-7; size: .; DNA: TGTGCCAGCAGCGGTCCGTCTTCCTACGAGCAGTACTTC; CDR3: CASSGPSSYEQYF
D: TRBD1; V: TRBV5-4; J: TRBJ1-1; size: .; DNA: TGTGCCAGCAGCTTGGGACAGGGGATGAACACTGAAGCTTTCTTT; CDR3: CASSLGQGMNTEAFF
D: .; V: TRBV5-1; J: TRBJ2-3; size: .; DNA: TGCGCCAGCAGCTTGGAGCTGATGATAGCGCTTAGTCCCAGCACAGATACGCAGTATTTT; CDR3: CASSLELMIALSPSTDTQYF
D: .; V: TRBV27; J: TRBJ2-5; size: .; DNA: TGTGCCAGCAGTATAGACAGCCAAGAGACCCAGTACTTC; CDR3: CASSIDSQETQYF
D: TRBD2; V: TRBV9; J: TRBJ2-2; size: .; DNA: TGTGCCAGCACCCCCTCTAGCGGGGGGGCCGGGGAGCTGTTTTTT; CDR3: CASTPSSGGAGELFF
D: TRBD1; V: TRBV5-1; J: TRBJ2-1; size: .; DNA: TGCGCCAGCAGCTCAGGACAGGGGTTAACCTACAATGAGCAGTTCTTC; CDR3: CASSSGQGLTYNEQFF
D: TRBD1; V: TRBV6-1; J: TRBJ1-6; size: .; DNA: TGTGCCAGCAGTCAGACAGGGTTTTCACCCCTCCACTTT; CDR3: CASSQTGFSPLHF
D: .; V: TRBV5-1; J: TRBJ1-2; size: .; DNA: TGCGCCAGCAGCTTGGAGGGGGTCGGAGGCTACACCTTC; CDR3: CASSLEGVGGYTF
D: TRBD1; V: TRBV6-5; J: TRBJ2-7; size: .; DNA: TGTGCCAGCATTAAACAGGGGAGCTACGAGCAGTACTTC; CDR3: CASIKQGSYEQYF
D: .; V: TRBV5-8; J: TRBJ2-1; size: .; DNA: TGTGCCAGCAGCTTGGCGGAAGTTTCTAGCCGCAATGAGCAGTTCTTC; CDR3: CASSLAEVSSRNEQFF
D: .; V: TRBV18; J: TRBJ1-1; size: .; DNA: TGTGCCAGCTCACCTATAACAGCGGACAACACTGAAGCTTTCTTT; CDR3: CASSPITADNTEAFF
D: TRBD1; V: TRBV15; J: TRBJ2-1; size: .; DNA: TGTGCCACCAGCAGTCCGGGACAGGGGCTTAGGAATGAGCAGTTCTTC; CDR3: CATSSPGQGLRNEQFF
D: .; V: TRBV6-5; J: TRBJ1-2; size: .; DNA: TGTGCCAGCAGTTTTCGACAAACAGGGCGCGACTATGGCTACACCTTC; CDR3: CASSFRQTGRDYGYTF